This T cell receptor (beta chain) was captured in a study of control samples from healthy donors and cancer patients. Profiling relied on immunoSEQ multiplex PCR, and the TCRdb table lists in-frame clones only, not all of them. The sample holds about 220,000 clones, around 94% seen once. V lost 5 bases to trimming and J lost 7 bases, with 16 bases between them. Looked up from germline, CDR1 is SGHRS and CDR2 is YFSETQ. The CDR3 sequence is 13 residues long. The sample consisted of blood. The chain links TRBV5-1 to TRBJ2-7; maybe TRBD1 (7 bases). This receptor was identified in a man aged 45-65 years in good health. This CDR3 is CASRNPPGGEQYF. The CDR3 DNA reads as TGCGCCAGCAGGAACCCCCCAGGGGGGGAGCAGTACTTC. The full variable domain, rest sourced from reference TRBV5-1 and TRBJ2-7, is KAGVTQTPRYLIKTRGQQVTLSCSPISGHRSVSWYQQTPGQGLQFLFEYFSETQRNKGNFPGRFSGRQFSNSRSEMNVSTLELGDSALYLCASRNPPGGEQYFGPGTRLTVT.